The 3 T cell receptor beta chains below all came from one sample that was sequenced in a study of T cells in Graves' hyperthyroidism and ophthalmopathy (dated by TCRdb to the late 2010s). Library prep was done by multiplex PCR. Sequencing was carried out with an Illumina HiSeq 2000. TCR beta CDR3 regions were amplified from RNA transcripts. The TCR CDR3 was subjected to a first round of RT-PCR using the HTBI primer set and the Qiagen OneStep RT-PCR kit. TCRdb itself trimmed the public reads at Q25 with fastp, ran MiXCR and retained productive beta chains. Rows merge per CDR3 protein into single entries with the most common DNA and genes. The sample table shows more than 500,000 distinct CDR3 sequences, and 14% are seen once. Around 14% of the sample comes from the top ten. Material: blood. The source of these receptors is a middle-aged woman with Graves' hyperthyroidism.

This clonotype was observed a handful of times. The V call is TRBV18, the J call TRBJ2-1; no clear D gene. The V and J ends lost 0 bases and 8 bases respectively, with 14 bases between them. The CDR3 runs 15 residues. The germline V gene has CDR1 KGHSH and CDR2 LQKENI. CDR3 in amino acids: CASSPPRSPKDEQFF. The CDR3 region has the DNA TGTGCCAGCTCACCACCAAGGAGCCCGAAGGATGAGCAGTTCTTC.

V and J are TRBV30 and TRBJ1-2; 9 nucleotides align to TRBD1. CDR1 is GTSNPN and CDR2 is SVGIG in the germline V gene (reference sequence). The CDR3 is made up of 11 amino acids. CDR3 in amino acids: CLRQGEDGYTF. As DNA, the CDR3 is TGTCTTAGACAGGGGGAAGATGGCTACACCTTC.

This clonotype occurred many times. The CDR3: CSARDIQGEPDTQYF. DNA for the CDR3: TGCAGTGCTAGAGATATCCAGGGTGAACCAGATACGCAGTATTTT. V and J are TRBV20-1 and TRBJ2-3; D is perhaps TRBD1 (5 bases). V lost 0 bases, J lost 4 bases, and 14 bases lay in between. CDR3 length: 15 residues. CDR1 is DFQATT, CDR2 SNEGSKA, per germline (reference sequence).